The present T cell receptor beta chain was sequenced within a study of T cell responses to AZD1222 COVID-19 vaccine. Findings and limits, study-wide: Spike-specific TCR breadth and depth went up after people got two AZD1222 doses. Samples come after the peak T cell response, not at day 14. Seropositivity was recorded at baseline in only 5 or 6 AZD1222 recipients.

The repertoire was sequenced with immunoSEQ multiplex PCR; TCRdb's copy has only in-frame clones and lacks some. The sample records under 200,000 clones, about nine tenths being singletons. The CDR3 spans 14 residues. V dropped 0 bases and J dropped 10 bases, with 16 bases sitting between them. CDR1 SGHRS and CDR2 YFSETQ come from the germline V gene. For this clone: What it binds is unknown.

The rearrangement links TRBV5-1 to TRBJ1-1; the D is unclear. The clonotype originates from an adult in good health. This sample comprised peripheral blood, obtained on day 0 of MenACWY control vaccination. The CDR3: CASSLGGGLDIAFF. In DNA, the CDR3 is TGCGCCAGCAGCTTGGGGGGAGGGCTAGATATAGCTTTCTTT.